The 10 T cell receptor beta chains reported below all come from one sample, sequenced in a study of T cell responses to AZD1222 COVID-19 vaccine. TCRdb's copy holds only in-frame clones and misses some; the assay was immunoSEQ multiplex PCR. Among approximately 150,000 clones, less than 95% were seen once, and the ten largest hold about 4.4%. The material was peripheral blood, obtained on day 0 of AZD1222 vaccination. The receptors here all came from an adult in good health.

The chain combines TRBV9 with TRBJ1-4, with D unresolved. CDR3 length equals 13 residues. Trimming took 0 bases from V and 8 from J, leaving 8 bases between them. CDR1 and CDR2 from the germline V gene are SGDLS and YYNGEE. In nucleotides, the CDR3 is TGTGCCAGCAGCGTAGAGGTGGGAGAAAAACTGTTTTTT. Amino acid sequence: CASSVEVGEKLFF.

The V gene is TRBV7-9, the J gene TRBJ2-7; D possibly corresponds to TRBD2 (6 bases). V was clipped by 4 bases and J by 5 bases, with 18 bases between them. The CDR3 spans 15 residues. Germline values: CDR1 SEHNR, CDR2 FQNEAQ (reference sequence). The CDR3 protein is CASSYHGSRWDEQYF. The CDR3 coding sequence is TGTGCCAGCAGCTACCACGGGAGCCGCTGGGACGAGCAGTACTTC. The full variable domain, rest sourced from reference TRBV7-9 and TRBJ2-7, is DTGVSQNPRHKITKRGQNVTFRCDPISEHNRLYWYRQTLGQGPEFLTYFQNEAQLEKSRLLSDRFSAERPKGSFSTLEIQRTEQGDSAMYLCASSYHGSRWDEQYFGPGTRLTVT.

This chain connects TRBV5-8 to TRBJ2-1; 7 positions agree with TRBD1. Germline V CDR1 and CDR2: SGHTS, YDEGEE. With V trimmed by 4 bases and J by 5 bases, 6 bases remained unmatched. The CDR3 is 14 amino acids. The DNA of the CDR3 is TGTGCCAGCAGCCTCCGACAGGGAAACAATGAGCAGTTCTTC. Its translation: CASSLRQGNNEQFF.

The J gene is TRBJ2-2, the V gene TRBV2; 8 bases agree with TRBD2. Germline V gene lookup returns CDR1 SNHLY and CDR2 FYNNEI. The CDR3 length is 13 residues. Trimming took 10 bases from V and 3 from J; bases not matched to a gene: 4. The CDR3 is CANKREHTGELFF. CDR3 sequence (DNA): TGTGCCAACAAGCGGGAGCACACCGGGGAGCTGTTTTTT.

CDR3 DNA sequence: TGTGCCAGCAGCTCTGACGGGAGGAGGGCCGGGGCCAACGTCCTGACTTTC. This encodes CASSSDGRRAGANVLTF. The rearrangement links TRBV7-9 to TRBJ2-6; TRBD2 aligns across 7 bases. This CDR3 contains 17 residues. Losses at the gene ends were 4 bases for V and 4 bases for J; bases not matched to a gene: 10. From germline, CDR1 is SEHNR and CDR2 FQNEAQ (reference sequence).

The chain is built from TRBV9 and TRBJ2-7; D not certain. The CDR3 length is 14 residues. Deletions cut 0 bases from V and 2 bases from J, with 9 bases between. Germline V gene lookup returns CDR1 SGDLS and CDR2 YYNGEE. The CDR3 DNA sequence: TGTGCCAGCAGCGTAGATCTTCAGGCCTACGAGCAGTACTTC. The encoded protein is CASSVDLQAYEQYF.

With respect to this clone: The sample holds other DNA sequences that translate to the same CDR3. The V gene is TRBV19, the J gene TRBJ1-1; maybe TRBD1 (5 bases). The CDR3 spans 14 residues. Germline CDR1 reads LNHDA; CDR2 reads SQIVND (reference sequence). V lost 3 bases and J 0 bases, leaving 8 bases between the germline ends. Here the CDR3 reads CASSIIGVNTEAFF. CDR3 bases: TGTGCCAGTAGTATTATAGGGGTGAACACTGAAGCTTTCTTT.

CDR3 DNA: TGTGCCAGCAGCCGCCCCGGGGCTTCCCACGAGCAGTACTTC. The encoded protein is CASSRPGASHEQYF. The chain recombines TRBV5-4 with TRBJ2-7, with D perhaps assigned TRBD1 or TRBD2 (5 bases each). The CDR3 is made up of 14 amino acids. Germline CDR1 SGHNT, CDR2 YYREEE (reference sequence). Trimming shortened V by 4 bases and J by 5 bases, and 16 bases separated the two germline ends.

The chain recombines TRBV20-1 with TRBJ2-1; no clear D. CDR1 and CDR2 from the germline V gene are DFQATT and SNEGSKA (reference sequence). This CDR3 contains 11 residues. Trimming stripped 6 bases from V and 7 bases from J, with 10 bases between. The chain's CDR3 is CSASNQNEQFF. The CDR3, as DNA: TGCAGTGCCTCCAATCAAAATGAGCAGTTCTTC.

The V call is TRBV14, the J call TRBJ2-1; TRBD2 is a possible D gene (6 bases). CDR3 length: 18 residues. Germline values: CDR1 SGHDN, CDR2 FVKESK. Trimming took 0 bases from V and 3 from J, leaving 18 bases between them. In DNA form, the CDR3 reads TGTGCCAGCAGCCAAGAATCTGGGGGGAATTGGGACTACAATGAGCAGTTCTTC. Encoded protein: CASSQESGGNWDYNEQFF.